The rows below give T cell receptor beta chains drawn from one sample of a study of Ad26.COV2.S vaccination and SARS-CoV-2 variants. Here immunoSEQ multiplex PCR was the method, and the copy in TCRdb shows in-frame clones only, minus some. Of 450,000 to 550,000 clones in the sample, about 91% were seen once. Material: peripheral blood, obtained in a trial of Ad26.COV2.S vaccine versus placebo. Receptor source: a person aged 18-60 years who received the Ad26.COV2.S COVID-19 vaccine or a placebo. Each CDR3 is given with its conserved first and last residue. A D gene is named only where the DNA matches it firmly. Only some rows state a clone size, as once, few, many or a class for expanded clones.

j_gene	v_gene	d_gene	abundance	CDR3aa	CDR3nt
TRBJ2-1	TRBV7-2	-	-	CASSFDRLPYNEQFF	TGTGCCAGCAGCTTTGACCGGCTTCCCTACAATGAGCAGTTCTTC
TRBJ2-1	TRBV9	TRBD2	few	CASSVLAGVSYNEQFF	TGTGCCAGCAGTGTTCTAGCGGGAGTGTCATACAATGAGCAGTTCTTC
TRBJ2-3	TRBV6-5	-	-	CASSYELLDTQYF	TGTGCCAGCAGCTACGAGCTTTTGGATACGCAGTATTTT
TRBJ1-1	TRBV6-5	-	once	CASSTNKQGNTEAFF	TGTGCCAGCAGCACAAACAAACAGGGGAACACTGAAGCTTTCTTT
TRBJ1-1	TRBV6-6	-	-	CASTTPPVGSTEAFF	TGTGCCAGCACCACTCCACCCGTGGGGAGCACTGAAGCTTTCTTT
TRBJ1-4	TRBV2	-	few	CASRPQAFANEKLFF	TGTGCCAGCAGACCACAGGCATTTGCTAATGAAAAACTGTTTTTT
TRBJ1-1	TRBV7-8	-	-	CASSPGTYLRNTEAFF	TGTGCCAGCAGCCCAGGGACCTATCTAAGGAACACTGAAGCTTTCTTT
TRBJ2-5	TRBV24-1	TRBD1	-	CATSDWTGGEETQYF	TGTGCCACCAGTGATTGGACAGGGGGCGAGGAGACCCAGTACTTC
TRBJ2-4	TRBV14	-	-	CASSPRSAGNIQYF	TGTGCCAGCAGCCCGAGGTCTGCCGGAAACATTCAGTACTTC
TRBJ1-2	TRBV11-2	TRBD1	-	CASSQIRGPLGYTF	TGTGCCAGCAGCCAAATCAGGGGGCCCCTTGGCTACACCTTC
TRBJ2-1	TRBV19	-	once	CASSTNRVGQFF	TGTGCCAGTAGTACTAACAGGGTAGGGCAGTTCTTC
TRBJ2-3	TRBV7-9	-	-	CASSAPLGITSTDTQYF	TGTGCCAGCAGCGCCCCGCTAGGGATTACCAGCACAGATACGCAGTATTTT
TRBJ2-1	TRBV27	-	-	CASSYREGLNEQFF	TGTGCCAGCAGTTACAGGGAGGGTTTGAATGAGCAGTTCTTC
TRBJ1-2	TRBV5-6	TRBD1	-	CASSPGQGGGYTF	TGTGCCAGCAGCCCGGGACAGGGAGGTGGCTACACCTTC
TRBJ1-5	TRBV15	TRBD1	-	CATSRGRGLQGNQPQHF	TGTGCCACCAGCAGAGGTAGGGGGCTTCAAGGCAATCAGCCCCAGCATTTT
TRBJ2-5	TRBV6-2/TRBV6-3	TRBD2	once	CASSHGLDSQTQYF	TGTGCCAGCAGTCACGGACTAGACTCACAGACCCAGTACTTC
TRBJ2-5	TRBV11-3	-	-	CASSQGQSIQETQYF	TGTGCCAGCAGTCAAGGACAGAGTATCCAAGAGACCCAGTACTTC
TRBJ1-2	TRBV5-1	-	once	CASSLGGAAINYGYTF	TGCGCCAGCAGCTTGGGGGGAGCCGCTATAAACTATGGCTACACCTTC
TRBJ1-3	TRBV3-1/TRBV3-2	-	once	CASSQVRAESSYSGNTIYF	TGTGCCAGCAGCCAAGTCAGGGCAGAGAGCAGCTACTCTGGAAACACCATATATTTT
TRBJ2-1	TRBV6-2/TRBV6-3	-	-	CASSLAREMVEQFF	TGTGCCAGCAGTCTAGCGAGAGAAATGGTTGAGCAGTTCTTC
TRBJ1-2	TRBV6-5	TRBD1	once	CASKTGQGDYGYTF	TGTGCCAGCAAAACCGGACAGGGTGATTATGGCTACACCTTC
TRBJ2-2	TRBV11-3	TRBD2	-	CASSFTTGLPTGELFF	TGTGCCAGCAGCTTCACCACGGGACTACCCACCGGGGAGCTGTTTTTT
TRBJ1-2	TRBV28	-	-	CASSGRSASLYGYTF	TGTGCCAGCAGTGGGAGGAGCGCCAGCCTCTATGGCTACACCTTC
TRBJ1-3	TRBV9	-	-	CASSVLGNSGNTIYF	TGTGCCAGCAGCGTATTAGGCAACTCTGGAAACACCATATATTTT
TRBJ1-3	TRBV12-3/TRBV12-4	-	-	CASTQGWDTIYF	TGTGCCAGCACCCAGGGGTGGGACACCATATATTTT
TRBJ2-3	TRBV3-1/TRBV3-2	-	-	CASSRLSTDTQYF	TGTGCCAGCAGCCGACTCAGCACAGATACGCAGTATTTT
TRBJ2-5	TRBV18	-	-	CASSPPVSRKETQYF	TGTGCCAGCTCACCACCGGTGAGCAGGAAAGAGACCCAGTACTTC
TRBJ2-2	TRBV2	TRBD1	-	CASRMDRGPGTGELFF	TGTGCCAGCAGGATGGACAGGGGGCCGGGCACCGGGGAGCTGTTTTTT
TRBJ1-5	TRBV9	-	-	CASSVEGTLSNQPQHF	TGTGCCAGCAGCGTAGAGGGTACCCTTAGCAATCAGCCCCAGCATTTT
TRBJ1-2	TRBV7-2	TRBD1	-	CASSQDRGRYGYTF	TGTGCCAGCAGCCAAGACAGGGGTCGCTATGGCTACACCTTC
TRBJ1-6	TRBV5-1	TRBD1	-	CASSSGQGYNSPLHF	TGCGCCAGCAGCTCTGGACAGGGATATAATTCACCCCTCCACTTT
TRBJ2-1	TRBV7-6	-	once	CASSSWTGVNNEQFF	TGTGCCAGCAGCTCCTGGACCGGCGTTAACAATGAGCAGTTCTTC
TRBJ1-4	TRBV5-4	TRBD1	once	CASSRQGAANEKLFF	TGTGCCAGCAGCCGGCAGGGGGCGGCTAATGAAAAACTGTTTTTT
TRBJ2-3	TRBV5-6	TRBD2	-	CASSLTWAGVDTQYF	TGTGCCAGCAGCCTGACTTGGGCGGGGGTAGATACGCAGTATTTT
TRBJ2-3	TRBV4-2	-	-	CASSQDLPTDTQYF	TGTGCCAGCAGCCAAGATCTACCCACAGATACGCAGTATTTT